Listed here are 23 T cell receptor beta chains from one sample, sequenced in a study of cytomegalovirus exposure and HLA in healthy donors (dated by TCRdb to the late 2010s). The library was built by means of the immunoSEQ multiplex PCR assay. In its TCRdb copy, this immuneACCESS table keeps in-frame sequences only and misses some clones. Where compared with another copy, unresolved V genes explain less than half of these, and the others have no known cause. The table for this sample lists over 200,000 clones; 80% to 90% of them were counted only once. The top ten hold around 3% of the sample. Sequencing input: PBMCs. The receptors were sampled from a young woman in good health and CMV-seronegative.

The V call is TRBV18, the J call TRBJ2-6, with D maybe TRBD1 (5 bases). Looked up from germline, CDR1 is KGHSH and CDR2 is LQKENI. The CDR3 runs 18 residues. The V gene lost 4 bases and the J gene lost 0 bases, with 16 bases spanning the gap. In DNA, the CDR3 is TGTGCCAGCTCACGGTCGGCAGGGAAGGGCTCTGGGGCCAACGTCCTGACTTTC. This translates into CASSRSAGKGSGANVLTF.

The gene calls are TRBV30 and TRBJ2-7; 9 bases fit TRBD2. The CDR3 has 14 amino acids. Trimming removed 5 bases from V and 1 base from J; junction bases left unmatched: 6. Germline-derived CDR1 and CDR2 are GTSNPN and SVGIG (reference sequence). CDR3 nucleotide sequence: TGTGCCTGGGACTTAGCGGGAGTTTCCTACGAGCAGTACTTC. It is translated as CAWDLAGVSYEQYF. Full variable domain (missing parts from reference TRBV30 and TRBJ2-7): SQTIHQWPATLVQPVGSPLSLECTVEGTSNPNLYWYRQAAGRGLQLLFYSVGIGQISSEVPQNLSASRPQDRQFILSSKKLLLSDSGFYLCAWDLAGVSYEQYFGPGTRLTVT.

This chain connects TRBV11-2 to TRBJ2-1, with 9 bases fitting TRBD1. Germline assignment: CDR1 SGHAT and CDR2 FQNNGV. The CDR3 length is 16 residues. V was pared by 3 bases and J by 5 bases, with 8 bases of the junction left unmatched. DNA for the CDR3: TGTGCCAGCAGCTTCTACGGACAGGGGATCCACAATGAGCAGTTCTTC. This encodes CASSFYGQGIHNEQFF.

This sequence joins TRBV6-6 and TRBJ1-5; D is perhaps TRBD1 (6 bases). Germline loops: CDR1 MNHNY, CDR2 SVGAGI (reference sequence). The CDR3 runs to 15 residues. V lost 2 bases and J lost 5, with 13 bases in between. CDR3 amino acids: CASSYGQSEYQPQHF. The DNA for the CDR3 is TGTGCCAGCAGTTACGGACAGTCAGAGTATCAGCCCCAGCATTTT.

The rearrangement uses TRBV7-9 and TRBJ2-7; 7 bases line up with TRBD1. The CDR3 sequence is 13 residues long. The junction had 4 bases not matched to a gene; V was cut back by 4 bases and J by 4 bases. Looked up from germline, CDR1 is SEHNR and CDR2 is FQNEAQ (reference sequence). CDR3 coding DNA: TGTGCCAGCAGCTCAACAGGGGAATACGAGCAGTACTTC. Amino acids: CASSSTGEYEQYF. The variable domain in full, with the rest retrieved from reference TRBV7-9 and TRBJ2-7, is DTGVSQNPRHKITKRGQNVTFRCDPISEHNRLYWYRQTLGQGPEFLTYFQNEAQLEKSRLLSDRFSAERPKGSFSTLEIQRTEQGDSAMYLCASSSTGEYEQYFGPGTRLTVT.

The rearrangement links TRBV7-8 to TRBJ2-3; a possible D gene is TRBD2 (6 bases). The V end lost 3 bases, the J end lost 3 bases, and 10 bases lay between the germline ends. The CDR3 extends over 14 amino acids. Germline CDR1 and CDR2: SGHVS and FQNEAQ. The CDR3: CASSLDYGTDTQYF. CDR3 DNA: TGTGCCAGCAGCTTGGACTATGGTACAGATACGCAGTATTTT.

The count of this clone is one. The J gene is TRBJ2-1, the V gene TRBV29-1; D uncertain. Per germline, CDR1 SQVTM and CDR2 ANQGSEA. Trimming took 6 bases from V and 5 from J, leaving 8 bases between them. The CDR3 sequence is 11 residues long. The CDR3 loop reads CSVWRDNEQFF. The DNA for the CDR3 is TGCAGCGTCTGGAGAGACAATGAGCAGTTCTTC.

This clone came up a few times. CDR3 DNA: TGTGCCAGCAGCTCCGTAAGGGGGAGGGCCGACGAGCAGTACTTC. It codes for CASSSVRGRADEQYF. The chain uses TRBV11-2 and TRBJ2-7, with D maybe TRBD2 (7 bases). CDR1 is SGHAT, CDR2 FQNNGV, per germline. The germline V and J ends were trimmed by 4 bases and 5 bases, with 18 bases remaining between them. This CDR3 contains 15 residues. Combining the CDR3 with reference TRBV11-2 and TRBJ2-7 gives the whole variable domain EAGVAQSPRYKIIEKRQSVAFWCNPISGHATLYWYQQILGQGPKLLIQFQNNGVVDDSQLPKDRFSAERLKGVDSTLKIQPAKLEDSAVYLCASSSVRGRADEQYFGPGTRLTVT.

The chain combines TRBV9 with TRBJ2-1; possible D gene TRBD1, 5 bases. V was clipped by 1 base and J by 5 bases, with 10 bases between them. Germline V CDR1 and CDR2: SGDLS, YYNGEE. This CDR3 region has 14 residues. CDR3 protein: CASSVTGANNEQFF. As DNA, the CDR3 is TGTGCCAGCAGCGTAACTGGGGCTAACAATGAGCAGTTCTTC.

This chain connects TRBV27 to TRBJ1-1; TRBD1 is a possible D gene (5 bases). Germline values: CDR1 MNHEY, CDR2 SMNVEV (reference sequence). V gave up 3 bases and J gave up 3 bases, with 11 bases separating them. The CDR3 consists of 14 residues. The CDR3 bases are TGTGCCAGCAGTTTGGGGCAGGCGGACACTGAAGCTTTCTTT. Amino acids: CASSLGQADTEAFF.

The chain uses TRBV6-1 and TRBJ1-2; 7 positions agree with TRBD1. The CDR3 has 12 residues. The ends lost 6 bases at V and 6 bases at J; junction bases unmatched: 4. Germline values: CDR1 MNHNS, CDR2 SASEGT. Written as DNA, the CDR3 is TGTGCCAGCAGCGGGACAGACGATGGCTACACCTTC. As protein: CASSGTDDGYTF.

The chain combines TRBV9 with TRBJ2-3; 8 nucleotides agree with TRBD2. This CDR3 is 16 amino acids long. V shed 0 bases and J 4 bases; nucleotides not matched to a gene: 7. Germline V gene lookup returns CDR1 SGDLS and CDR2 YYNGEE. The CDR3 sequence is CASSVVERESPDTQYF. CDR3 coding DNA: TGTGCCAGCAGCGTAGTAGAGCGGGAGTCTCCAGATACGCAGTATTTT.

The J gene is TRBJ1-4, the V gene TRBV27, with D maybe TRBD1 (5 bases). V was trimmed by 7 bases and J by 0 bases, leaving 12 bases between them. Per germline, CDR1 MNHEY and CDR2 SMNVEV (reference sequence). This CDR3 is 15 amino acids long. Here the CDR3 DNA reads TGTGCCAGCATGGGACTGATTTCAACTAATGAAAAACTGTTTTTT. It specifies CASMGLISTNEKLFF.

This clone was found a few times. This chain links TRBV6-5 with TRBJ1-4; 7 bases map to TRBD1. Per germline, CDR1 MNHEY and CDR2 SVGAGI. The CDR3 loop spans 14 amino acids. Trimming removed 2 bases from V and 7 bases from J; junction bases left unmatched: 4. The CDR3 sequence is CASSYGQVSEKLFF. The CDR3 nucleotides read TGTGCCAGCAGTTACGGACAGGTTTCTGAAAAACTGTTTTTT.

The CDR3 DNA sequence: TGTGCCATCAGTGGGGCAGGGGGAATATACGAGCAGTACTTC. It is translated as CAISGAGGIYEQYF. The rearrangement joins TRBV10-3 to TRBJ2-7; 7 bases are shared with TRBD1. The CDR3 has 14 amino acids. V trimming: 4 bases; J trimming: 4 bases; junction bases outside the gene matches: 7. CDR1 is ENHRY and CDR2 is SYGVKD in the germline V gene.

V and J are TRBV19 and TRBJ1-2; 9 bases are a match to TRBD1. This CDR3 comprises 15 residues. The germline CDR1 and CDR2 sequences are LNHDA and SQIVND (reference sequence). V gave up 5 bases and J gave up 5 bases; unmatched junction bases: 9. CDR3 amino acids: CASSAGQGRPYGYTF. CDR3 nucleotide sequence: TGTGCCAGTAGTGCGGGACAGGGCCGCCCGTATGGCTACACCTTC.

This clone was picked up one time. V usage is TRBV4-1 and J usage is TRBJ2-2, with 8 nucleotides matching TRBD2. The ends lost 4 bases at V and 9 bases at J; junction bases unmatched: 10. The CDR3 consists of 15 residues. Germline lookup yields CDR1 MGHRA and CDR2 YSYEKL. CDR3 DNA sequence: TGCGCCAGCAGCCCGATCGGGGGGGCTAGTTGGGAGCTGTTTTTT. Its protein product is CASSPIGGASWELFF.

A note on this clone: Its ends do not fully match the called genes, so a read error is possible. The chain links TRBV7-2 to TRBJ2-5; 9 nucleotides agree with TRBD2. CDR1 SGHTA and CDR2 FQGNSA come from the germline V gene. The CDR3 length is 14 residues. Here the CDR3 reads CASSVAGAQETQYF. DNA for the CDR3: TGTGCCAGCAGCGTAGCGGGGGCCCAAGAGACCCAGTACTTC.

Here the CDR3 DNA reads TGTGCCAGCAGTTACAGGGGGCATGAGCAGTTCTTC. It yields the protein CASSYRGHEQFF. The rearrangement joins TRBV6-5 to TRBJ2-1; 7 bases match TRBD1. The CDR3 extends over 12 amino acids. V dropped 2 bases and J dropped 8; count of bases not matched to a gene: 0. Germline CDR1 reads MNHEY; CDR2 reads SVGAGI.

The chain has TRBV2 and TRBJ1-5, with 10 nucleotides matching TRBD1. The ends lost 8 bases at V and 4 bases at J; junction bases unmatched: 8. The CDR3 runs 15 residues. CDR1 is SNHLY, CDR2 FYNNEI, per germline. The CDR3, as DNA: TGTGCCAGCGGAAGACAGGGGGCGAGGAATCAGCCCCAGCATTTT. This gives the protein CASGRQGARNQPQHF. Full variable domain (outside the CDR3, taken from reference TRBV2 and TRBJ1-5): EPEVTQTPSHQVTQMGQEVILRCVPISNHLYFYWYRQILGQKVEFLVSFYNNEISEKSEIFDDQFSVERPDGSNFTLKIRSTKLEDSAMYFCASGRQGARNQPQHFGDGTRLSIL.

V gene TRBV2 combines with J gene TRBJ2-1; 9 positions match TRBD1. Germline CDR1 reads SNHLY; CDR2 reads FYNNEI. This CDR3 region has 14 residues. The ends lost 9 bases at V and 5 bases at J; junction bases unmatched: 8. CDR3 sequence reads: CASGGQGGHNEQFF. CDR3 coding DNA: TGTGCCAGTGGGGGACAGGGTGGCCACAATGAGCAGTTCTTC.

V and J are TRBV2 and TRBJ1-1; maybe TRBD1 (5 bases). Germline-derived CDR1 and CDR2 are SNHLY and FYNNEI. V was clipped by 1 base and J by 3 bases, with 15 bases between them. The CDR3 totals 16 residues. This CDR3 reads CASSEGLRVGYTEAFF. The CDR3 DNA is TGTGCCAGCAGTGAAGGGCTCAGGGTAGGGTACACTGAAGCTTTCTTT.

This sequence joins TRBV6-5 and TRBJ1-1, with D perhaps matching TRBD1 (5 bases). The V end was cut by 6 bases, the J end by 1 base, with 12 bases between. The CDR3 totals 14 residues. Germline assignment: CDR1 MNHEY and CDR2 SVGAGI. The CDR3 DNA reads TGTGCCAGCAGGAGGAGGGGATCGAACACTGAAGCTTTCTTT. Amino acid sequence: CASRRRGSNTEAFF.